The sequence of this T cell receptor (beta chain) was determined in a study of beta chain features in type 1 diabetes. Across the study: There were some 110 million sorted cells examined across all samples.

General study findings and limits: Patients and controls would share equally any PCR tilt toward shorter templates. VDJ junctions from patients with type 1 diabetes contained fewer insertions and more deletions. Across all four CD4+ subsets, people with type 1 diabetes showed modestly shorter TCRB CDR3s.

Each of the sorted populations had a purity greater than 95%. Germline CDR1 reads LNHDA; CDR2 reads SQIVND (reference sequence). This CDR3 comprises 15 residues. The trim removed 3 bases at V and 3 bases at J, leaving 5 bases unmatched. Every bit of the isolated RNA underwent reverse transcription, so sequencing read expressed TCRB transcripts. Profiling relied on immunoSEQ multiplex PCR, and the TCRdb table lists in-frame clones only, not all of them. The data contain roughly 700,000 clones, 13% of them singletons. This clone was found a few times. Its antigen is not known. The material sequenced was naive CD4+ T cells from blood. The chain couples TRBV19 to TRBJ1-1, with 9 nucleotides matching TRBD1. This receptor was identified in a man between 18 and 29 years old with type 1 diabetes. The CDR3 sequence is CASSIGQGLDTEAFF. CDR3 nucleotide sequence: TGTGCCAGTAGTATCGGACAGGGGTTGGACACTGAAGCTTTCTTT. The full variable domain, completed using reference TRBV19 and TRBJ1-1, is DGGITQSPKYLFRKEGQNVTLSCEQNLNHDAMYWYRQDPGQGLRLIYYSQIVNDFQKGDIAEGYSVSREKKESFPLTVTSAQKNPTAFYLCASSIGQGLDTEAFFGQGTRLTVV.